Below are 31 T cell receptor beta chains sequenced from a single sample in a study of beta chain features in type 1 diabetes. Findings and caveats of the study: Shorter TCRB CDR3s, moderately but significantly so, marked every one of the four CD4+ subsets in Type 1 diabetes patients.

The entirety of the isolated RNA underwent reverse transcription, so expressed TCRB transcripts were sequenced. Profiled with immunoSEQ multiplex PCR; TCRdb holds only in-frame clones, not every one. The sample holds around 600,000 clones, roughly an eighth seen once. Their cognate antigens are unknown. The source material was naive CD4+ T cells from blood. The origin of the receptors is a man younger than 45 with type 1 diabetes.

A few counts support this clone. The genes are TRBV5-1 and TRBJ2-3, with unresolved D. There are 14 residues in the CDR3. CDR1 and CDR2 (germline): SGHRS, YFSETQ. With 0 bases removed from V and 2 bases from J, the gap between germline ends came to 7 bases. The CDR3 is CASSLAVATDTQYF. The CDR3 nucleotides read TGCGCCAGCAGCTTGGCCGTGGCCACAGATACGCAGTATTTT.

CDR3 DNA sequence: TGTGCCAGCAGCGCAGCCGGGACAGGGTATACTGAAGCTTTCTTT. Translation gives CASSAAGTGYTEAFF. The chain has TRBV9 and TRBJ1-1; 9 positions match TRBD1. J lost 5 bases, V lost 3 bases, and 8 bases had no gene match. CDR1 is SGDLS, CDR2 YYNGEE, per germline. The CDR3 has 15 amino acids.

The chain is built from TRBV27 and TRBJ2-3; weak D call: TRBD2 (6 bases). This CDR3 is built from 14 residues. Germline assignment: CDR1 MNHEY and CDR2 SMNVEV (reference sequence). Trimming cost V 9 bases and J 2 bases, with 15 bases left between them. CDR3 sequence (DNA): TGTGCCAGAAGGAGGGAAACTCACACAGATACGCAGTATTTT. The encoded protein is CARRRETHTDTQYF.

This clone was observed a few times. CDR3 region: CAWSVRTEGIYEQYF. The CDR3 DNA follows: TGTGCCTGGAGTGTACGGACCGAGGGGATCTACGAGCAGTACTTC. The V call is TRBV30, the J call TRBJ2-7; D may correspond to TRBD1 or TRBD2 (5 bases each). The CDR3 loop spans 15 amino acids. V was pared by 0 bases and J by 3 bases, with 15 bases between. Germline V CDR1 and CDR2: GTSNPN, SVGIG (reference sequence).

This clone was observed a few times. The chain carries TRBV7-9 and TRBJ1-2; D is perhaps TRBD1 (5 bases). This CDR3 has 14 residues. The germline V gene encodes CDR1 SEHNR and CDR2 FQNEAQ (reference sequence). The V end was cut by 7 bases, the J end by 7 bases, with 19 bases between. DNA of the CDR3: TGTGCCAGCAAAAGGGACGACGGGGCTCTTGGCTACACCTTC. Its protein product is CASKRDDGALGYTF.

V usage is TRBV7-3 and J usage is TRBJ1-1; the D is unclear. Germline V gives CDR1 SGHTA, CDR2 FQGTGA. V lost 5 bases, J lost 3 bases, and 13 bases lay in between. The length of the CDR3 is 14 residues. CDR3 nucleotide sequence: TGTGCCAGCAGCGCCAATCATGGAGACACTGAAGCTTTCTTT. Residues: CASSANHGDTEAFF.

The chain recombines TRBV2 with TRBJ1-6; the match to TRBD1 covers 11 bases. J was trimmed by 6 bases and V by 7 bases; bases with no gene match: 5. This CDR3 is built from 15 residues. CDR1 SNHLY and CDR2 FYNNEI come from the germline V gene. The CDR3 spells CASKMGQGVNSPLHF. In DNA form, the CDR3 reads TGTGCCAGCAAAATGGGACAGGGGGTTAATTCACCCCTCCACTTT.

As concerns this clone: The junction and the germline gene differ at one end; a read error may be behind it. The rearrangement uses TRBV7-7 and TRBJ2-7; 9 bases align to TRBD2. The CDR3 runs to 14 residues. Germline CDR1 reads SSHAT; CDR2 reads FNYEAQ (reference sequence). The DNA of the CDR3 is TGTGCCAGCAGCCCCGGGACTAGCTCCAACGAGCAGTACTTC. As protein: CASSPGTSSNEQYF. Based on the CDR3 plus reference TRBV7-7 and TRBJ2-7, the full variable domain is GAGVSQSPRYKVTKRGQDVTLRCDPISSHATLYWYQQALGQGPEFLTYFNYEAQPDKSGLPSDRFSAERPEGSISTLTIQRTEQRDSAMYRCASSPGTSSNEQYFGPGTRLTVT.

The rearrangement uses TRBV6-5 and TRBJ2-3, with 7 bases fitting TRBD2. Per the germline V gene, CDR1 is MNHEY and CDR2 is SVGAGI. The CDR3 length is 14 residues. V lost 6 bases, J lost 4 bases, and 7 bases stayed unmatched. Here the CDR3 reads CASRAGVTADTQYF. CDR3 DNA: TGTGCCAGCAGGGCGGGGGTCACCGCAGATACGCAGTATTTT.

This clone was picked up a small number of times. The chain is built from TRBV7-9 and TRBJ2-2; no firm D call. Germline values: CDR1 SEHNR, CDR2 FQNEAQ (reference sequence). Trimming removed 5 bases from V and 3 bases from J, with 10 bases in between. The CDR3 runs 14 residues. This CDR3 is CASSPSRDTGELFF. The CDR3, as DNA: TGTGCCAGCAGCCCCAGCAGAGACACCGGGGAGCTGTTTTTT.

This clone has a handful of counts. This sequence joins TRBV7-2 and TRBJ2-5, with unresolved D. Germline V gene sequence: CDR1 SGHTA, CDR2 FQGNSA. This CDR3 spans 13 amino acids. The V end was cut by 3 bases, the J end by 2 bases, with 7 bases between. CDR3 residues: CASSFGRQETQYF. For the CDR3, the DNA is TGTGCCAGCAGCTTCGGCAGACAAGAGACCCAGTACTTC.

The chain carries TRBV29-1 and TRBJ2-7, with 9 bases matching TRBD1. The germline CDR1 and CDR2 sequences are SQVTM and ANQGSEA. The CDR3 length is 16 residues. V gave up 5 bases and J gave up 5 bases; unmatched junction bases: 16. The CDR3 bases are TGCAGCGTTAGGCCCCCCGGGACAGGGCAGAGGAACGAGCAGTACTTC. It translates to CSVRPPGTGQRNEQYF.

V gene TRBV5-1 combines with J gene TRBJ2-2, with D perhaps assigned TRBD1 or TRBD2 (5 bases each). This CDR3 has 15 residues. V was trimmed by 4 bases and J by 7 bases, leaving 17 bases between them. CDR1 is SGHRS and CDR2 is YFSETQ in the germline V gene. CDR3 sequence reads: CASSPNTPGSGELFF. The CDR3, as DNA: TGCGCCAGCAGCCCCAACACCCCAGGGAGCGGGGAGCTGTTTTTT.

To note about this clone: Other DNA sequences in this sample translate to the same CDR3. The chain uses TRBV7-2 and TRBJ2-3; TRBD2 matches at 7 bases. With V trimmed by 3 bases and J by 1 base, 1 base remained unmatched. There are 14 residues in the CDR3. The germline V gene has CDR1 SGHTA and CDR2 FQGNSA. This chain's CDR3 is CASSFGGGTDTQYF. The CDR3, as DNA: TGTGCCAGCAGCTTTGGGGGGGGCACAGATACGCAGTATTTT.

This chain joins TRBV29-1 and TRBJ2-5; D gene uncertain. CDR1 and CDR2 (germline): SQVTM, ANQGSEA. Between the trimmed V and J ends, which lost 8 bases and 5 bases, there was a span of 18 bases. This CDR3 has 13 residues. In DNA, the CDR3 is TGCAGCACCAAAAGGGTATTCGGGGAGACCCAGTACTTC. Protein: CSTKRVFGETQYF.

V is TRBV5-1 and J is TRBJ1-1; possibly TRBD1 for D (5 bases). From germline, CDR1 is SGHRS and CDR2 YFSETQ. This CDR3 has 15 residues. The V end was cut by 1 base, the J end by 3 bases, with 13 bases between. Here the CDR3 reads CASSLLGRDDTEAFF. CDR3 in DNA: TGCGCCAGCAGCTTGTTGGGCAGGGACGACACTGAAGCTTTCTTT. The whole variable domain, filled in from reference TRBV5-1 and TRBJ1-1, reads KAGVTQTPRYLIKTRGQQVTLSCSPISGHRSVSWYQQTPGQGLQFLFEYFSETQRNKGNFPGRFSGRQFSNSRSEMNVSTLELGDSALYLCASSLLGRDDTEAFFGQGTRLTVV.

V is TRBV4-3 and J is TRBJ2-1; the match to TRBD2 covers 8 bases. The CDR3 loop spans 15 amino acids. Germline CDR1 reads LGHNA; CDR2 reads YSLEER. With V trimmed by 1 base and J by 10 bases, 9 bases remained unmatched. CDR3 sequence reads: CASSQGAGARGEQFF. The DNA for the CDR3 is TGCGCCAGCAGCCAAGGAGCGGGGGCCCGGGGGGAGCAGTTCTTC.

There are a few counts of this clone. The chain has TRBV6-5 and TRBJ1-5; D not resolved. CDR1 is MNHEY and CDR2 is SVGAGI in the germline V gene. The CDR3 is 13 residues long. Trimming pared 5 bases from V and 4 bases from J, leaving 9 bases between. The CDR3 coding sequence is TGTGCCAGCAGTCGAACGGAGAATCAGCCCCAGCATTTT. It encodes CASSRTENQPQHF.

About this clone: The sample contains more than one DNA sequence encoding this CDR3. This sequence joins TRBV7-2 and TRBJ2-5; TRBD2 matches 7 bases. Looked up from germline, CDR1 is SGHTA and CDR2 is FQGNSA. Losses at the gene ends were 1 base for V and 5 bases for J; bases not matched to a gene: 4. The CDR3 has 14 residues. CDR3 sequence reads: CASSLGLAEETQYF. The CDR3 coding sequence is TGTGCCAGCAGCTTAGGCCTAGCGGAGGAGACCCAGTACTTC.

This sequence joins TRBV4-3 and TRBJ2-3, with 11 nucleotides matching TRBD2. CDR1 is LGHNA and CDR2 is YSLEER in the germline V gene. The J segment lost 4 bases and the V segment lost 0 bases, leaving 6 bases of the junction unmatched. The CDR3 contains 17 residues. The DNA of the CDR3 is TGCGCCAGCAGCCAAGATTGGGCTAGCGGGGGGTCAGATACGCAGTATTTT. It codes for CASSQDWASGGSDTQYF.

This clone was seen more than once but under ten times. The V gene is TRBV20-1, the J gene TRBJ2-5, with D unresolved. V lost 5 bases and J 2 bases, leaving 6 bases between the germline ends. This CDR3 is built from 11 residues. Germline-derived CDR1 and CDR2 are DFQATT and SNEGSKA (reference sequence). The CDR3 reads CSAWQQETQYF. The CDR3 DNA is TGCAGTGCTTGGCAGCAAGAGACCCAGTACTTC.

This clone was counted only a few times. This sequence joins TRBV12-5 and TRBJ1-2; perhaps TRBD1 as D (6 bases). The CDR3 length is 15 residues. With 7 bases removed from V and 4 bases from J, the gap between germline ends came to 19 bases. From germline, CDR1 is LGHNT and CDR2 FRNRAP. The CDR3 DNA follows: TGTGCTAGTGCCTCTTTAGGGGAGACAGGCTATGGCTACACCTTC. The encoded protein is CASASLGETGYGYTF.

The sample holds a few counts of this clone. V is TRBV7-2 and J is TRBJ2-1; tentatively, D is TRBD1 (6 bases). Trimming took off 1 base at V and 8 bases at J, with 9 bases between the two ends. The CDR3 has 13 amino acids. The germline CDR1 and CDR2 sequences are SGHTA and FQGNSA. The CDR3 is CASSLGQEDEQFF. The CDR3 DNA sequence: TGTGCCAGCAGCTTAGGACAGGAGGATGAGCAGTTCTTC.

A few counts support this clone. CDR3 region: CASGASPTSTDTQYF. CDR3 bases: TGTGCCAGCGGGGCTAGCCCGACGTCCACAGATACGCAGTATTTT. The chain joins TRBV9 to TRBJ2-3; tentatively, D is TRBD1 or TRBD2 (5 bases each). Germline CDR1 and CDR2: SGDLS and YYNGEE. This CDR3 contains 15 residues. Trimming removed 7 bases from V and 2 bases from J, with 17 bases in between.

This clone appeared a few times. The chain uses TRBV14 and TRBJ1-2, with TRBD1 matching 7 bases. The J segment lost 3 bases and the V segment lost 1 base, leaving 5 bases of the junction unmatched. CDR1 and CDR2 from the germline V gene are SGHDN and FVKESK. This CDR3 region has 15 residues. CDR3 sequence reads: CASSQGTGSYYGYTF. The CDR3 DNA reads TGTGCCAGCAGCCAAGGGACAGGATCGTACTATGGCTACACCTTC. The full variable domain, rest sourced from reference TRBV14 and TRBJ1-2, is EAGVTQFPSHSVIEKGQTVTLRCDPISGHDNLYWYRRVMGKEIKFLLHFVKESKQDESGMPNNRFLAERTGGTYSTLKVQPAELEDSGVYFCASSQGTGSYYGYTFGSGTRLTVV.

This clone was recorded a few times. The J gene is TRBJ2-5, the V gene TRBV11-3; D ambiguous. This CDR3 contains 13 residues. Germline CDR1 and CDR2: SGHNT and YENEEA. Between the trimmed V and J ends, which lost 1 base and 1 base, there was a span of 4 bases. CDR3 DNA: TGTGCCAGCAGCTTAGGGGCCCAAGAGACCCAGTACTTC. Its translation: CASSLGAQETQYF.

The chain carries TRBV6-6 and TRBJ2-7; D is tentatively TRBD1 or TRBD2 (5 bases each). The V end lost 5 bases, the J end lost 3 bases, and 14 bases lay between the germline ends. The CDR3 is 14 residues long. CDR1 MNHNY and CDR2 SVGAGI come from the germline V gene (reference sequence). This CDR3 reads CASSRKRDLYEQYF. In nucleotides, the CDR3 is TGTGCCAGCAGTCGCAAGAGGGACCTCTACGAGCAGTACTTC.

This clone was seen only a few times. The chain couples TRBV6-5 to TRBJ2-6; D perhaps matches TRBD1 (6 bases). In germline, CDR1 is MNHEY, CDR2 SVGAGI. The CDR3 totals 15 residues. V dropped 5 bases and J dropped 1 base, with 9 bases sitting between them. Written as DNA, the CDR3 is TGTGCCAGCAGTCCCACAGGGTCTGGGGCCAACGTCCTGACTTTC. This gives the protein CASSPTGSGANVLTF.

This clone was observed a few times. Other DNA sequences in this specimen translate into the identical CDR3. The chain couples TRBV7-2 to TRBJ2-6; D ambiguous. V lost 4 bases and J lost 0, with 4 bases in between. Germline V lookup: CDR1 SGHTA, CDR2 FQGNSA. This CDR3 spans 14 amino acids. CDR3 coding DNA: TGTGCCAGCAGCTCCCGCTCTGGGGCCAACGTCCTGACTTTC. Translation: CASSSRSGANVLTF.

The J gene is TRBJ2-5, the V gene TRBV11-3; D remains unclear. CDR1 SGHNT and CDR2 YENEEA come from the germline V gene. V gave up 0 bases and J gave up 3 bases, with 8 bases separating them. CDR3 length: 14 amino acids. The CDR3 region is CASSLDLDKETQYF. The CDR3 nucleotides are TGTGCCAGCAGCTTAGATCTAGACAAAGAGACCCAGTACTTC.

The chain joins TRBV5-6 to TRBJ2-3, with D perhaps TRBD2 (6 bases). Trimming took off 4 bases at V and 5 bases at J, with 11 bases between the two ends. CDR3 length equals 13 residues. Germline values: CDR1 SGHDT, CDR2 YYEEEE. The CDR3 protein is CASSGTPRDTQYF. In DNA form, the CDR3 reads TGTGCCAGCAGCGGGACTCCACGAGATACGCAGTATTTT.